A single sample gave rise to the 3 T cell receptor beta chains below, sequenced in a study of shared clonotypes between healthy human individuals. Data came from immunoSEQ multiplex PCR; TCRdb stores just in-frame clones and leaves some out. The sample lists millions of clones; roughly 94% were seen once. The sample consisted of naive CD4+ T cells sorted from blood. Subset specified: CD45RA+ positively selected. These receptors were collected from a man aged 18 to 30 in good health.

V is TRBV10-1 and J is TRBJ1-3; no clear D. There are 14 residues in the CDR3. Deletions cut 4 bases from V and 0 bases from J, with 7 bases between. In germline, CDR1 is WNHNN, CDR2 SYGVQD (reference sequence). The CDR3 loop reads CASSGESSGNTIYF. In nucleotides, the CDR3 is TGCGCCAGCAGTGGGGAGAGCTCTGGAAACACCATATATTTT.

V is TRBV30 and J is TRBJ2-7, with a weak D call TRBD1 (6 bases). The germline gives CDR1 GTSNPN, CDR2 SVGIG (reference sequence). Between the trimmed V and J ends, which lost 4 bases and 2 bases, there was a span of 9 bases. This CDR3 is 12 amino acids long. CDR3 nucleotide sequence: TGTGCCTGGAACCGGGACACCTACGAGCAGTACTTC. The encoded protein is CAWNRDTYEQYF.

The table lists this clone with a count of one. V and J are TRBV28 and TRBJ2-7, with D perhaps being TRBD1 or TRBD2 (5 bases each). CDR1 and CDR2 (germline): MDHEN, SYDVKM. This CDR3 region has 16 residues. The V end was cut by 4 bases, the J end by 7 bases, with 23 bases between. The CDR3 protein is CASSSAGTLDSWEQYF. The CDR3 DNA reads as TGTGCCAGCAGTTCCGCCGGGACCCTCGACTCATGGGAGCAGTACTTC.